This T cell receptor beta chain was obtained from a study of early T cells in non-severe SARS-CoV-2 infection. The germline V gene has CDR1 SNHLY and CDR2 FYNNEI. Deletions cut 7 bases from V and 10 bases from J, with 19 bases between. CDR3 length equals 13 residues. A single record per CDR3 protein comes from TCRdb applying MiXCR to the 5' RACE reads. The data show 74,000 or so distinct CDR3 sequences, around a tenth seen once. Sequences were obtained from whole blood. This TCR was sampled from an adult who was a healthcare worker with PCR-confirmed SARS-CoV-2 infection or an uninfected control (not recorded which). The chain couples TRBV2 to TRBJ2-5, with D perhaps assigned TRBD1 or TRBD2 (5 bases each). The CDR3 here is CASTWNPLGDQYF. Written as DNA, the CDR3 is TGTGCCAGCACCTGGAACCCGTTGGGGGACCAGTACTTC.